A single sample is the source of the 9 T cell receptor beta chains below, sequenced in a study of CD8 T cells in Susac syndrome. With random hexamers, roughly 0.45 to 1 ug RNA was reverse transcribed. From the immunoSEQ multiplex PCR reads, TCRdb called clonotypes with MiXCR, one entry per CDR3 protein. The sample shows about 240,000 distinct CDR3 sequences, 90% to 97% of them seen only once. The sequenced sample consisted of CD4+ T cells from PBMCs. These receptors originate from a human donor with Susac syndrome.

The chain has TRBV28 and TRBJ2-7; D not certain. In germline, CDR1 is MDHEN, CDR2 SYDVKM. Trimming cost V 5 bases and J 0 bases, with 8 bases left between them. This CDR3 has 13 residues. The CDR3 sequence: CASSIRNSYEQYF. CDR3 DNA: TGTGCCAGCAGTATCAGGAACTCCTACGAGCAGTACTTC. Together with reference TRBV28 and TRBJ2-7, the CDR3 gives the full variable domain: DVKVTQSSRYLVKRTGEKVFLECVQDMDHENMFWYRQDPGLGLRLIYFSYDVKMKEKGDIPEGYSVSREKKERFSLILESASTNQTSMYLCASSIRNSYEQYFGPGTRLTVT.

The V and J genes are TRBV29-1 and TRBJ1-1; perhaps TRBD1 as D (5 bases). CDR3 length equals 12 residues. The germline gives CDR1 SQVTM, CDR2 ANQGSEA. The CDR3 DNA follows: TGCAGTGGCGGTCGGGGGGAGACTGAAGCTTTCTTT. It yields the protein CSGGRGETEAFF.

The rearrangement uses TRBV9 and TRBJ2-7; D might be TRBD2 (6 bases). Germline lookup yields CDR1 SGDLS and CDR2 YYNGEE. V lost 3 bases and J 3 bases, leaving 10 bases between the germline ends. CDR3 length: 13 residues. CDR3 protein: CASSDGGNYEQYF. DNA of the CDR3: TGTGCCAGCAGCGATGGCGGGAACTACGAGCAGTACTTC.

The rearrangement joins TRBV5-1 to TRBJ2-1, with unresolved D. Germline CDR1 is SGHRS and CDR2 is YFSETQ. The CDR3 covers 16 residues. V was pared by 4 bases and J by 0 bases, with 14 bases between. The CDR3 loop is CASSPMSRASYNEQFF. The DNA of the CDR3 is TGCGCCAGCAGCCCCATGTCGAGAGCCTCCTACAATGAGCAGTTCTTC.

This CDR3 reads CSVEGQGADEQFF. The CDR3 nucleotides are TGCAGCGTTGAGGGACAGGGGGCGGATGAGCAGTTCTTC. The rearrangement links TRBV29-1 to TRBJ2-1; 12 bases align to TRBD1. After removal of 3 bases from V and 8 bases from J, the junction contained 2 bases not matched to a gene. The germline CDR1 and CDR2 sequences are SQVTM and ANQGSEA. The CDR3 extends over 13 amino acids.

The V and J genes are TRBV9 and TRBJ1-4; D perhaps matches TRBD1 (5 bases). V was cut by 6 bases and J by 3 bases, with 9 bases left in between. The CDR3 length is 13 residues. Germline CDR1 and CDR2: SGDLS and YYNGEE. CDR3 DNA: TGTGCCAGCACTCGGGGGGCTAATGAAAAACTGTTTTTT. This encodes CASTRGANEKLFF.

The CDR3 coding sequence is TGTGCCAGCAGCGCCGCCGGAGGGCGGGGGCAGCCCCAGCATTTT. Translation gives CASSAAGGRGQPQHF. V and J are TRBV9 and TRBJ1-5; TRBD1 might be the D (5 bases). The germline V and J ends were trimmed by 3 bases and 7 bases, with 17 bases remaining between them. Germline loops: CDR1 SGDLS, CDR2 YYNGEE. CDR3 length equals 15 residues.

This clonotype showed up just a few times. The chain joins TRBV15 to TRBJ1-2; D uncertain. From germline, CDR1 is LNHNV and CDR2 YYDKDF (reference sequence). Trimming cost V 0 bases and J 4 bases, with 6 bases left between them. The CDR3 runs to 13 residues. The CDR3, as DNA: TGTGCCACCAGCAGAGATGGGTTCTATGGCTACACCTTC. Its translation is CATSRDGFYGYTF.

The rearrangement links TRBV18 to TRBJ2-1, with D unclear. V dropped 2 bases and J dropped 4 bases, with 3 bases sitting between them. Germline CDR1 and CDR2: KGHSH and LQKENI. CDR3 length: 12 amino acids. CDR3 in amino acids: CASSPGYNEQFF. The CDR3 coding sequence is TGTGCCAGCTCACCAGGGTACAATGAGCAGTTCTTC.